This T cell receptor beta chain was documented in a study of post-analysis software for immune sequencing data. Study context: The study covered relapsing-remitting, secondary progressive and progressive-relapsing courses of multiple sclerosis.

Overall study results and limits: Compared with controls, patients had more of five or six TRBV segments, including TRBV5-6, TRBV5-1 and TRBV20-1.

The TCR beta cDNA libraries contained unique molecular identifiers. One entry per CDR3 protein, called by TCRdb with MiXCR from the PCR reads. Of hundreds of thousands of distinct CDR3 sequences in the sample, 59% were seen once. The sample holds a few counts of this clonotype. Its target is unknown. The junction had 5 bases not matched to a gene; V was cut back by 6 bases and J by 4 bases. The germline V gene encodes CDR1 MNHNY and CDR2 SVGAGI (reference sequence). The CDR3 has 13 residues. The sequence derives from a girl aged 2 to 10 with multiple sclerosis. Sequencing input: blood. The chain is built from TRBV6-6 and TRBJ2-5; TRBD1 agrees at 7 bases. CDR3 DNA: TGTGCCAGCAGACAAGGGGGCGGAGAGACCCAGTACTTC. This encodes CASRQGGGETQYF.